This T cell receptor (beta chain) was documented in a study of blood T cell repertoires in COVID-19. This clone occurred a few times. This table comes from immunoSEQ multiplex PCR, and its TCRdb copy is limited to in-frame clones, with some not included. The sample has approximately 60,000 clones; over 70% are singletons. The source is a man in his 60s with acute or convalescent COVID-19. Sequencing was done on a sample of peripheral blood.

The CDR3 loop reads CASSIQGQGYGYTF. In DNA, the CDR3 is TGTGCCAGTAGTATCCAGGGACAGGGCTATGGCTACACCTTC. The genes are TRBV19 and TRBJ1-2; 9 nucleotides line up with TRBD1. CDR1 and CDR2 from the germline V gene are LNHDA and SQIVND (reference sequence). Germline trimming cut 3 bases from V and 4 bases from J; bases unmatched to any gene: 3. CDR3 size: 14 residues.